This T cell receptor beta chain comes out of a study of T-cell memory formation after mild COVID-19. Study findings and constraints: Certain responding clones were present in pre-infection memory, suggesting participation of cross-reactive memory. Clones that shrank (day 15 to 85) were balanced CD4/CD8, whereas later expanders leaned CD4+.

Constant-segment primers served in 5'RACE that generated TCR alpha and TCR beta cDNA libraries bearing sample barcodes and UMIs. TCRdb re-called the 5' RACE reads through MiXCR, storing one row per CDR3 protein. This table has 150,000 to 200,000 distinct CDR3 sequences, about a third appearing once. Notes on this clonotype: Its antigen is unknown.

Trimming at V came to 1 base and at J to 2 bases, leaving 7 bases not matched to a gene. The CDR3 consists of 19 residues. CDR1 and CDR2 from the germline V gene are MGHRA and YSYEKL. This clonotype was sampled from an adult woman who had mild COVID-19 (a few samples of this study predate the infection). Cell type and time point are not known. The sample consisted of PBMCs or a T cell subset sorted from them (not recorded which). The rearrangement joins TRBV4-1 to TRBJ2-4; 14 nucleotides match TRBD2. This CDR3 is CASSQGLAGGAGTKNIQYF. The CDR3 coding sequence is TGCGCCAGCAGCCAAGGACTAGCGGGGGGGGCTGGGACCAAAAACATTCAGTACTTC.